This T cell receptor beta chain emerged from a study of T cell responses to AZD1222 COVID-19 vaccine (dated by TCRdb to about 2021). Background for the entire study: A total of 233 trial participants underwent TCR sequencing, of whom 207 had received two doses of AZD1222 and some 26 had received two doses of the MenACWY control vaccine. Trial participants were enrolled into age subgroups of 18-55, 56-69 and 70-plus years, which contained about 150, 27 and 61 TCR-sequenced participants, respectively.

The CDR3 regions of human TCRbeta chains were analyzed by immunosequencing. In the authors' own workflow: TCRs in the repertoires were matched against a reference library of SARS-CoV-2-specific TCRs that had been generated with the MIRA antigen-specificity platform. Breadth was defined as the fraction of unique TCRs that were SARS-CoV-2-associated, and depth was defined as the fraction of total T cells that were SARS-CoV-2-associated. Each spike-specific TCR was assigned to its reactive spike region and to a CD4 or CD8 class using the MIRA data. Log10-transformed breadth and depth values were compared by one-way ANOVA with Sidak's multiple comparisons tests. TCRdb mirrors the immuneACCESS table, restricted to in-frame sequences. Some clones are absent from its copies; in checked studies, under half trace to an unresolved V gene, and the reason for the others is unknown. V and J calls plus clone size are reproduced from that table; the DNA served to infer D and trimming. The sample yields about 84,000 clones; roughly 85% were counted once. Around 10% of the sample is taken by the ten largest.

V trim: 5 bases; J trim: 6 bases; unmatched bases: 6. Its CDR3 holds 14 amino acids, cysteine through phenylalanine. Only the CDR3 DNA is retained, 42 bases long and in frame from the first base. The germline V gene provides CDR1 KGHSH and CDR2 LQKENI. The paper's findings and limits, for the study overall: Conclusions about previously exposed vaccinees were limited because only six AZD1222 recipients were SARS-CoV-2 seropositive at baseline. CD4 TCRs associated with the vaccine covered the entire spike protein, and the dominant responses were in regions 160-218 and 743-854. The 56-69-year group was small, and its depth increase did not reach significance, likely because of low power. No day 14 peak-response samples were available, so repertoires were characterized only after the peak T cell response. Reportedly, close to half of the unique spike-specific TCRs recognized epitopes lying outside the regions that are mutated in the B.1.351 and B.1.1.7 variants. Participants were mostly white British, with more females than males. The authors suggested clonal diversity may have been underestimated. A significant rise in spike-specific TCR breadth and depth was observed after two AZD1222 doses relative to day 0 and relative to MenACWY recipients.

Comments on this clone: No cognate antigen has been identified for it. No quality values exist for individual bases; no much larger clone is one base distant.

The meaning of the sample's time point label: about 28 days (+/-7) after the second vaccine dose. AZD1222 recipients given second doses at about 4 weeks or at about 12 weeks were pooled, since spike-specific TCR depth and breadth were not found to differ between the two schedules. The vaccinee samples were drawn from two UK trials, COV001 and COV002, one of which was a single-blind randomized controlled phase 2/3 trial testing AZD1222 (ChAdOx1 nCoV-19) in healthy adults. For TCRbeta chain sequencing, PBMC samples were collected from trial participants at day 0 and at day 28 after the second dose. This receptor was identified in an adult who received the AZD1222 COVID-19 vaccine. Sequenced here: peripheral blood, sampled 28 days after the second AZD1222 dose. The V gene is TRBV18 and the J gene is TRBJ2-7, with 11 bases aligning to TRBD1. The DNA reads as follows: TGTGCCAGCTCATCGTGGACAGGGGGCCTCGAGCAGTACTTC. Translated, this is CASSSWTGGLEQYF.